This passage covers 27 T cell receptor beta chains from one sample sequenced in a study of T cell responses to AZD1222 COVID-19 vaccine. Generated by immunoSEQ multiplex PCR, the TCRdb table keeps only in-frame clones and is missing some. The sample holds about 130,000 clones, approximately 91% seen once. The sample in question was peripheral blood, obtained on day 0 of AZD1222 vaccination. Receptor source: an adult in good health.

V usage is TRBV5-1 and J usage is TRBJ1-4; D gene unclear. V was clipped by 4 bases and J by 4 bases, with 17 bases between them. This CDR3 spans 16 amino acids. Germline CDR1 SGHRS, CDR2 YFSETQ. Here the CDR3 DNA reads TGCGCCAGCAGCCCGACCCTGGGTCAGATTAATGAAAAACTGTTTTTT. Its protein product is CASSPTLGQINEKLFF.

This clone appeared a few times. The chain links TRBV7-9 to TRBJ1-2; D is uncertain. V was trimmed by 3 bases and J by 1 base, leaving 9 bases between them. Germline assignment: CDR1 SEHNR and CDR2 FQNEAQ (reference sequence). This CDR3 is built from 14 residues. The CDR3 region has the DNA TGTGCCAGCAGCTTGTTGGAGATTAACTATGGCTACACCTTC. Translated, it gives CASSLLEINYGYTF.

The V call is TRBV6-1, the J call TRBJ1-6; TRBD1 matches 10 bases. CDR1 and CDR2 from the germline V gene are MNHNS and SASEGT. This CDR3 comprises 14 residues. Trimming took 3 bases from V and 9 from J; bases not matched to a gene: 2. CDR3 in DNA: TGTGCCAGCAGTGATGGACAGGGGGGTTCACCCCTCCACTTT. Its protein product is CASSDGQGGSPLHF.

The chain uses TRBV30 and TRBJ1-5; 7 nucleotides match TRBD1. V lost 5 bases to trimming and J lost 5 bases; unmatched junction nucleotides: 6. There are 13 residues in the CDR3. The V gene's germline CDR1 is GTSNPN and CDR2 SVGIG (reference sequence). The CDR3 DNA follows: TGTGCCTGGGCCAGACAGGGCGATCAGCCCCAGCATTTT. Its translation is CAWARQGDQPQHF.

The chain joins TRBV27 to TRBJ1-6, with 7 positions matching TRBD1. Germline values: CDR1 MNHEY, CDR2 SMNVEV (reference sequence). J was trimmed by 11 bases and V by 2 bases; bases with no gene match: 6. The CDR3 consists of 14 residues. The CDR3 protein is CASSLGTVRAPLHF. The CDR3 DNA is TGTGCCAGCAGTTTAGGGACAGTGCGTGCACCCCTCCACTTT.

This clone turned up a few times. CDR3: CASSSNTEAFF. CDR3 DNA: TGTGCCAGTAGCTCGAACACTGAAGCTTTCTTT. The chain combines TRBV19 with TRBJ1-1; D ambiguous. The CDR3 totals 11 residues. Germline V lookup: CDR1 LNHDA, CDR2 SQIVND (reference sequence). Trimming left V 6 bases short and J 1 base short, with 3 bases between.

The J gene is TRBJ1-1, the V gene TRBV29-1, with a possible D match to TRBD1 (6 bases). The CDR3 is 15 residues long. The V end was cut by 4 bases, the J end by 2 bases, with 17 bases between. Germline V gene lookup returns CDR1 SQVTM and CDR2 ANQGSEA. The CDR3 DNA reads as TGCAGCGTTGGGGCAGGGGTCACCGCTAACACTGAAGCTTTCTTT. Translated: CSVGAGVTANTEAFF.

The rearrangement uses TRBV4-2 and TRBJ2-2; 9 bases are a match to TRBD2. The CDR3 length is 16 residues. CDR1 is LGHNA and CDR2 is YNFKEQ in the germline V gene. With V trimmed by 1 base and J by 6 bases, 6 bases remained unmatched. CDR3 amino acids: CASSQVVAGDPGELFF. CDR3 nucleotides: TGTGCCAGCAGCCAAGTGGTAGCGGGGGACCCCGGGGAGCTGTTTTTT.

This sequence joins TRBV18 and TRBJ1-6; D is possibly TRBD1 (5 bases). CDR1 KGHSH and CDR2 LQKENI come from the germline V gene. CDR3 size: 19 residues. Trimming took off 3 bases at V and 0 bases at J, with 18 bases between the two ends. This CDR3 reads CASSPPAGGAVSYNSPLHF. The CDR3, as DNA: TGTGCCAGCTCACCTCCAGCCGGCGGGGCCGTCTCCTATAATTCACCCCTCCACTTT.

The DNA of the CDR3 is TGTGCCTGGAAGACCCGTGACGCCCAGCATTTT. The encoded protein is CAWKTRDAQHF. The chain has TRBV30 and TRBJ1-5; no definite D call. CDR1 is GTSNPN, CDR2 SVGIG, per germline (reference sequence). Between the trimmed V and J ends, which lost 4 bases and 11 bases, there was a span of 12 bases. The length of the CDR3 is 11 residues. The whole variable domain, remainder taken from reference TRBV30 and TRBJ1-5, is SQTIHQWPATLVQPVGSPLSLECTVEGTSNPNLYWYRQAAGRGLQLLFYSVGIGQISSEVPQNLSASRPQDRQFILSSKKLLLSDSGFYLCAWKTRDAQHFGDGTRLSIL.

This clone appeared once. This chain uses TRBV5-6 with TRBJ2-7; D gene unclear. The CDR3 is made up of 12 amino acids. CDR1 SGHDT and CDR2 YYEEEE come from the germline V gene. V lost 3 bases, J lost 2 bases, and 6 bases lay in between. In nucleotides, the CDR3 is TGTGCCAGCAGCTGGTCGACCTACGAGCAGTACTTC. Translating it yields CASSWSTYEQYF.

The chain couples TRBV5-1 to TRBJ2-2, with D tentatively TRBD1 (6 bases). V lost 2 bases and J 4 bases, leaving 15 bases between the germline ends. The germline CDR1 and CDR2 sequences are SGHRS and YFSETQ. The CDR3 spans 16 residues. The CDR3 loop is CASSFTGSVGTGELFF. The CDR3 coding sequence is TGCGCCAGCAGCTTTACAGGGTCGGTAGGCACCGGGGAGCTGTTTTTT.

V gene TRBV7-9 combines with J gene TRBJ2-7; D possibly corresponds to TRBD2 (5 bases). This CDR3 region has 11 residues. V was shortened by 4 bases and J by 5 bases, with 6 bases between the two germline ends. Germline CDR1 reads SEHNR; CDR2 reads FQNEAQ (reference sequence). CDR3 loop: CASSSGNEQYF. For the CDR3, the DNA is TGTGCCAGCAGCTCGGGGAACGAGCAGTACTTC. The variable domain in full, with the rest retrieved from reference TRBV7-9 and TRBJ2-7, is DTGVSQNPRHKITKRGQNVTFRCDPISEHNRLYWYRQTLGQGPEFLTYFQNEAQLEKSRLLSDRFSAERPKGSFSTLEIQRTEQGDSAMYLCASSSGNEQYFGPGTRLTVT.

The chain is built from TRBV5-1 and TRBJ2-5; possible D gene TRBD2, 5 bases. V lost 0 bases and J 4 bases, leaving 7 bases between the germline ends. This CDR3 comprises 13 residues. Per the germline V gene, CDR1 is SGHRS and CDR2 is YFSETQ. The CDR3 region has the DNA TGCGCCAGCAGCTTGGTGGGGAGAGAGACCCAGTACTTC. It translates to CASSLVGRETQYF.

The V call is TRBV4-2, the J call TRBJ1-5; D gene ambiguous. Between the trimmed V and J ends, which lost 3 bases and 2 bases, there was a span of 20 bases. The CDR3 loop spans 18 amino acids. The V gene's germline CDR1 is LGHNA and CDR2 YNFKEQ. The CDR3 loop reads CASSHVASVGVGNQPQHF. The CDR3 DNA follows: TGTGCCAGCAGCCATGTTGCCTCCGTCGGGGTTGGCAATCAGCCCCAGCATTTT.

This clone has a single count. V and J are TRBV6-6 and TRBJ1-3; TRBD1 matches 7 bases. Per germline, CDR1 MNHNY and CDR2 SVGAGI (reference sequence). V gave up 2 bases and J gave up 3 bases; unmatched junction bases: 7. This CDR3 region has 16 residues. In DNA, the CDR3 is TGTGCCAGCAGTTACGCCAGGGGGGACAGTGGAAACACCATATATTTT. Translation: CASSYARGDSGNTIYF.

The chain uses TRBV27 and TRBJ1-1; D is uncertain. The germline V gene encodes CDR1 MNHEY and CDR2 SMNVEV (reference sequence). Trimming pared 7 bases from V and 0 bases from J, leaving 18 bases between. The CDR3 consists of 16 residues. CDR3 in amino acids: CASIKSRAVMNTEAFF. CDR3 bases: TGTGCCAGCATAAAATCAAGGGCAGTTATGAACACTGAAGCTTTCTTT.

This rearrangement joins TRBV7-9 to TRBJ1-4; 7 positions match TRBD1. The CDR3 consists of 14 residues. CDR1 and CDR2 from the germline V gene are SEHNR and FQNEAQ (reference sequence). The trim removed 3 bases at V and 8 bases at J, leaving 6 bases unmatched. The DNA of the CDR3 is TGTGCCAGCAGCTTTAACAGGGGAACGGAAAAACTGTTTTTT. This encodes CASSFNRGTEKLFF.

V usage is TRBV5-1 and J usage is TRBJ1-1; D remains unclear. CDR3 size: 11 residues. Trimming cost V 5 bases and J 6 bases, with 8 bases left between them. CDR1 SGHRS and CDR2 YFSETQ come from the germline V gene. CDR3 sequence reads: CASRLLSEAFF. In DNA, the CDR3 is TGCGCCAGCAGACTGCTATCTGAAGCTTTCTTT.

The chain joins TRBV9 to TRBJ2-7, with D possibly TRBD1 on 7 matching bases. The germline V and J ends were trimmed by 4 bases and 3 bases, with 17 bases remaining between them. CDR1 is SGDLS, CDR2 YYNGEE, per germline. This CDR3 spans 15 amino acids. CDR3: CASSFSGGTDYEQYF. DNA of the CDR3: TGTGCCAGCAGCTTCTCAGGGGGGACAGACTACGAGCAGTACTTC.

The chain couples TRBV6-2 or TRBV6-3 to TRBJ2-3, with a tentative D call TRBD1 (6 bases). V lost 1 base and J 1 base, leaving 21 bases between the germline ends. Germline V CDR1 and CDR2: MNHEY, SVGEGT. The CDR3 has 19 residues. The CDR3 protein is CASSYFAPTGQRGTDTQYF. The CDR3 nucleotides read TGTGCCAGCAGTTACTTCGCCCCGACAGGCCAACGGGGCACAGATACGCAGTATTTT.

This clone was counted once. This chain connects TRBV5-1 to TRBJ2-1, with TRBD1 as a possible D gene (5 bases). The CDR3 length is 16 residues. The germline V gene encodes CDR1 SGHRS and CDR2 YFSETQ. The V gene lost 4 bases and the J gene lost 8 bases, with 22 bases spanning the gap. Here the CDR3 DNA reads TGCGCCAGCAGCGTGCCCGTGGTAGCAGAAGGGGATGAGCAGTTCTTC. It specifies CASSVPVVAEGDEQFF.

The chain recombines TRBV7-9 with TRBJ1-1; TRBD1 might be the D (5 bases). Germline CDR1 reads SEHNR; CDR2 reads FQNEAQ (reference sequence). The CDR3 has 13 amino acids. The V end lost 5 bases, the J end lost 1 base, and 8 bases lay between the germline ends. CDR3 sequence reads: CASSRQQNTEAFF. CDR3 sequence (DNA): TGTGCCAGCAGCCGACAGCAGAACACTGAAGCTTTCTTT.

The chain is built from TRBV6-5 and TRBJ2-5; 8 nucleotides agree with TRBD2. Germline CDR1 and CDR2: MNHEY and SVGAGI. CDR3 length equals 16 residues. The V segment lost 0 bases and the J segment 2 bases; nucleotides outside the gene matches: 5. Here the CDR3 reads CASSYSLAGFQETQYF. The DNA for the CDR3 is TGTGCCAGCAGTTACTCGTTAGCGGGGTTTCAAGAGACCCAGTACTTC.

This clone has only one observation. The chain couples TRBV3-1 (or the pseudogene TRBV3-2) to TRBJ2-5; no firm D call. Germline assignment: CDR1 LGHDT and CDR2 YNNKEL (reference sequence). CDR3 length equals 14 residues. The ends were cut back, 0 bases at V and 5 bases at J, with 10 bases in the middle. For the CDR3, the DNA is TGTGCCAGCAGCCAAGAGGGTAAGAAGGAGACCCAGTACTTC. Protein sequence: CASSQEGKKETQYF.

The rearrangement links TRBV6-1 to TRBJ1-1, with TRBD1 matching over 8 bases. Looked up from germline, CDR1 is MNHNS and CDR2 is SASEGT. Unmatched junction bases numbered 4, after V lost 3 bases and J lost 4 bases. The CDR3 sequence is 14 residues long. Written as DNA, the CDR3 is TGTGCCAGCAGTGACAGGGGGCTCGGCACTGAAGCTTTCTTT. Amino acid sequence: CASSDRGLGTEAFF.

The chain combines TRBV4-3 with TRBJ2-5, with 10 nucleotides matching TRBD1. Germline CDR1 is LGHNA and CDR2 is YSLEER. The CDR3 totals 14 residues. V lost 4 bases to trimming and J lost 4 bases; unmatched junction nucleotides: 3. CDR3 in amino acids: CASSRDRGRETQYF. The CDR3 region has the DNA TGCGCCAGCAGCCGGGACAGGGGAAGAGAGACCCAGTACTTC.